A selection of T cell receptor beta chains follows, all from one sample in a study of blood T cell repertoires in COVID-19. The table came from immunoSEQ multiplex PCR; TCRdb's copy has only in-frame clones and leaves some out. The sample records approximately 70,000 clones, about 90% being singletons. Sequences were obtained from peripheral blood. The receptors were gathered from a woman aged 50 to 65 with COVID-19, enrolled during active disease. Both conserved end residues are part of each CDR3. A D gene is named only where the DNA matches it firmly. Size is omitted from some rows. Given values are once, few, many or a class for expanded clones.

TGTGCCAGCAGTTTACAGAGCCAGCCCCAGCATTTT	CASSLQSQPQHF	TRBV6-6	TRBJ1-5	NA	NA
TGTGCCATCAGTGTGGGACTCACAATAGAGCAGTTCTTC	CAISVGLTIEQFF	TRBV10-3	TRBJ2-1	NA	NA
TGTGCCAGCAGTTTGCTCGGACAGGCCTACGAGCAGTACTTC	CASSLLGQAYEQYF	TRBV28	TRBJ2-7	NA	TRBD1
TGTGCCAGCAGCTTGGGAGCCGGGGAGCTGTTTTTT	CASSLGAGELFF	TRBV11-2	TRBJ2-2	many	NA
TGTGCCAGCAGTTATTTCCCGGGGAGGAGCAATCAGCCCCAGCATTTT	CASSYFPGRSNQPQHF	TRBV6-2/TRBV6-3	TRBJ1-5	NA	NA
TGTGCCAGCAGCTTAAGGGGTACCTCTATAGGTCTCGGTGAAAAACTGTTTTTT	CASSLRGTSIGLGEKLFF	TRBV7-2	TRBJ1-4	NA	NA
TGTGCCAGCAGCTCGATGACTAGCGGGATCAATGAGCAGTTCTTC	CASSSMTSGINEQFF	TRBV7-2	TRBJ2-1	NA	TRBD2
TGCGCCAGCAGCCGAGACGTACCCCGGGACGGAGGGGTTGGATCCACTGAAGCTTTCTTT	CASSRDVPRDGGVGSTEAFF	TRBV4-3	TRBJ1-1	once	NA
TGTGCCAGCAGTTCAGGGTTCAATCAGCCCCAGCATTTT	CASSSGFNQPQHF	TRBV12-3/TRBV12-4	TRBJ1-5	NA	NA
TGTGCCAGCAGCCCGGGGACTAGCGGGAGCCGGAGGTCCTACAATGAGCAGTTCTTC	CASSPGTSGSRRSYNEQFF	TRBV11-3	TRBJ2-1	NA	TRBD2
TGTGCCAGCAGCCAAGGGGGCGGGAACACTGAAGCTTTCTTT	CASSQGGGNTEAFF	TRBV3-1/TRBV3-2	TRBJ1-1	once	NA
TGTGCCAGCAGCCCGCGTACCACAGATGAGCAGTTCTTC	CASSPRTTDEQFF	TRBV7-9	TRBJ2-1	NA	NA
TGTGCCAGCTCACCCCTATCACTAGCGGGAGGTTGGGTGCGCTACGAGCAGTACTTC	CASSPLSLAGGWVRYEQYF	TRBV18	TRBJ2-7	NA	TRBD2
TGTGCCAGCTACCCTTTAACCAAGAGCGGGAGCTGGGTAGATACGCAGTATTTT	CASYPLTKSGSWVDTQYF	TRBV18	TRBJ2-3	NA	TRBD2
TGCGCCAGCAGCTGGGGGGGTAGCGGAGAATACAATGAGCAGTTCTTC	CASSWGGSGEYNEQFF	TRBV5-1	TRBJ2-1	NA	TRBD2
TGTGCCTGGAGTAGACAGGGGGGTACAGATACGCAGTATTTT	CAWSRQGGTDTQYF	TRBV30	TRBJ2-3	NA	TRBD1
TGCGCCAGCAGCCAGGTTGGACAGGGGGCCAACCAAGAGACCCAGTACTTC	CASSQVGQGANQETQYF	TRBV4-3	TRBJ2-5	NA	TRBD1
TGTGCCAGCAGCCCACCAAGTACAGGCACAGATACGCAGTATTTT	CASSPPSTGTDTQYF	TRBV25-1	TRBJ2-3	NA	NA
TGCGCCAGCAGCTATGGTACCGGGACTAGCTCTCCAGATACGCAGTATTTT	CASSYGTGTSSPDTQYF	TRBV4-1	TRBJ2-3	few	TRBD2
TGTGCCAGCTCCCAGGCCCTTAACAATGAGCAGTTCTTC	CASSQALNNEQFF	TRBV3-1/TRBV3-2	TRBJ2-1	few	NA
TGCGCCAGCAGCCAAGATGGGGGGATTGGCAATCAGCCCCAGCATTTT	CASSQDGGIGNQPQHF	TRBV4-1	TRBJ1-5	NA	NA
TGCGCCAGCAGCTGGGGAGACAGGAGCTCTGGAAACACCATATATTTT	CASSWGDRSSGNTIYF	TRBV5-1	TRBJ1-3	few	NA
TGTGCCAGCTCACCATGGGACAGAGAAGAGACCCAGTACTTC	CASSPWDREETQYF	TRBV18	TRBJ2-5	NA	TRBD1
TGTGCCAGCAGCTCCTTCTACGAGCAGTACTTC	CASSSFYEQYF	TRBV7-2	TRBJ2-7	NA	NA
TGTGCCAGCAGTTTAGTAGGGACAGGGGGCAATGAGCAGTTCTTC	CASSLVGTGGNEQFF	TRBV27	TRBJ2-1	once	TRBD1
TGCAGCGTTGGGACTAGTCGGGAGACCCAGTACTTC	CSVGTSRETQYF	TRBV29-1	TRBJ2-5	NA	TRBD2
TGCGCCAGCAGTTACATGAACACTGAAGCTTTCTTT	CASSYMNTEAFF	TRBV5-1	TRBJ1-1	NA	NA
TGCAGTGCTAGTAGCGGGAGCTCCTACAATGAGCAGTTCTTC	CSASSGSSYNEQFF	TRBV20-1	TRBJ2-1	NA	TRBD2
TGTGCCAGCGGTTATCCGCGGACAGTTTCACCCCTCCACTTT	CASGYPRTVSPLHF	TRBV6-5	TRBJ1-6	NA	NA
TGTGCCAGCAGTTATTTGAGGGCCTCATCTCCTCACGAGCAGTACTTC	CASSYLRASSPHEQYF	TRBV6-2/TRBV6-3	TRBJ2-7	NA	NA
TGTGCCAGCGGGAGGTCCGTGAACACTGAAGCTTTCTTT	CASGRSVNTEAFF	TRBV6-5	TRBJ1-1	NA	NA
TGCGCCAGCAGCTCGAGCGGGAGGGCCGCCGGGGAGCTGTTTTTT	CASSSSGRAAGELFF	TRBV5-1	TRBJ2-2	NA	TRBD2
TGTGCCGCTGGGGGAGGGAGAGCAGATACGCAGTATTTT	CAAGGGRADTQYF	TRBV7-2	TRBJ2-3	NA	TRBD2
TGTGCCATCAGTGAGCGACAGGGAATTTCCCCAGATACGCAGTATTTT	CAISERQGISPDTQYF	TRBV10-3	TRBJ2-3	NA	TRBD1
TGTGCCAGCAGCTCTCCGTTAGTCACTGGCGGGAGAAGAGATACGCAGTATTTT	CASSSPLVTGGRRDTQYF	TRBV7-9	TRBJ2-3	NA	TRBD2
TGCGCCAGCAGCCCCTCTCCACAGGGGACCCAGTACTTC	CASSPSPQGTQYF	TRBV4-1	TRBJ2-5	NA	NA
TGCAGTGCTAGTAGCGGGGCTATATCCTCCTACGAGCAGTACTTC	CSASSGAISSYEQYF	TRBV20-1	TRBJ2-7	NA	TRBD2
TGTGCCAGCACACTACTAGCGGACTCCTACAATGAGCAGTTCTTC	CASTLLADSYNEQFF	TRBV28	TRBJ2-1	NA	TRBD2
TGCGCCAGCACAGGGGGGACTGAAGCTTTCTTT	CASTGGTEAFF	TRBV5-1	TRBJ1-1	NA	TRBD1
TGTGCCAGCAGTCCCGGCGGGGTCCCCCCCGGGGAGCTGTTTTTT	CASSPGGVPPGELFF	TRBV6-5	TRBJ2-2	NA	NA
TGTGCCAGCACCATCGCTAGGAACACTGAAGCTTTCTTT	CASTIARNTEAFF	TRBV4-2	TRBJ1-1	NA	NA
TGTGCCAGCAGTTCATCAGGGAGGAACACCATATATTTT	CASSSSGRNTIYF	TRBV27	TRBJ1-3	few	NA
TGTGCCAGCAGTAATTTTTGGGGGAGGCCGACCGGGGAGCTGTTTTTT	CASSNFWGRPTGELFF	TRBV6-2/TRBV6-3	TRBJ2-2	NA	NA
TGCGCCAGCAGCTTGGCCGGGAGGGGGAATGTTAGAGAGACCCAGTACTTC	CASSLAGRGNVRETQYF	TRBV5-1	TRBJ2-5	few	TRBD2
TGTGCCATCAGAGACTCCAAGGAGGAAAAACTGTTTTTT	CAIRDSKEEKLFF	TRBV10-3	TRBJ1-4	few	NA
TGTGCCAGCACCCCAGGTGGCACCGGGGAGCTGTTTTTT	CASTPGGTGELFF	TRBV25-1	TRBJ2-2	NA	NA
TGTGCCAGTAGGAAAGGGGGAAACTCTGGGGCCAACGTCCTGACTTTC	CASRKGGNSGANVLTF	TRBV19	TRBJ2-6	NA	NA
TGTGCCAGCAGCTTAGGACTAGCGGGAGGGGAGACCCAGTACTTC	CASSLGLAGGETQYF	TRBV7-2	TRBJ2-5	NA	TRBD2
TGTGCCAGCAGTGGTGAGCGACTCTACAATGAGCAGTTCTTC	CASSGERLYNEQFF	TRBV2	TRBJ2-1	NA	NA
TGCGCCAGCAGCCAAGAATTGCTAGCGGGTCGCACAGATACGCAGTATTTT	CASSQELLAGRTDTQYF	TRBV4-1	TRBJ2-3	NA	TRBD2
TGTGCCAGCAGCGTAGATAGGGACATTTCCTACGAGCAGTACTTC	CASSVDRDISYEQYF	TRBV9	TRBJ2-7	NA	NA
TGTGCCAGCAGTGAAGGTACTAATCAGCCCCAGCATTTT	CASSEGTNQPQHF	TRBV6-1	TRBJ1-5	NA	NA
TGTGCCAGCAGCTTCGGGCGGGATCACAATGAGCAGTTCTTC	CASSFGRDHNEQFF	TRBV11-2	TRBJ2-1	NA	NA
TGTGCCAGCAGTTTGTCCCCCGGGGGGTATGGCTACACCTTC	CASSLSPGGYGYTF	TRBV28	TRBJ1-2	few	NA
TGCGCCAGCAGTCCAACCGGGGCTGGGGCCAACGTCCTGACTTTC	CASSPTGAGANVLTF	TRBV4-1	TRBJ2-6	NA	NA